This T cell receptor beta chain was identified in a study of beta chain features in type 1 diabetes. The germline gives CDR1 SNHLY, CDR2 FYNNEI. The CDR3 is 14 amino acids. The V and J ends lost 3 bases and 5 bases, in that order; junction bases with no gene match: 3. Study results and limitations: The question of HLA type influencing TCRB rearrangement was one that remained unresolved here. Significant though moderate, a shortening of TCRB CDR3s appeared in all four CD4+ subsets of Type 1 diabetes patients. Possibly, sequencing cDNA over-represented cells that had high TCR expression levels.

As regards this clone: Its target is unknown.

Investigators reverse transcribed all isolated RNA, so they sequenced expressed TCRB transcripts. There were about 3.5 million reads on average in the naive, central memory and regulatory T cell samples. Repertoires were generated with immunoSEQ multiplex PCR, while TCRdb's copy carries only in-frame clones and drops some. The data contain about 230,000 clones, more than 15% of them singletons. This receptor was obtained from a man aged 25-45 years with type 1 diabetes. The sample comprised naive CD4+ T cells from blood. The rearrangement joins TRBV2 to TRBJ2-1, with TRBD2 identical over 8 bases. The CDR3 spells CASSEREVHNEQFF. The CDR3 coding sequence is TGTGCCAGCAGTGAGCGGGAGGTACACAATGAGCAGTTCTTC. Full variable domain (missing parts from reference TRBV2 and TRBJ2-1): EPEVTQTPSHQVTQMGQEVILRCVPISNHLYFYWYRQILGQKVEFLVSFYNNEISEKSEIFDDQFSVERPDGSNFTLKIRSTKLEDSAMYFCASSEREVHNEQFFGPGTRLTVL.